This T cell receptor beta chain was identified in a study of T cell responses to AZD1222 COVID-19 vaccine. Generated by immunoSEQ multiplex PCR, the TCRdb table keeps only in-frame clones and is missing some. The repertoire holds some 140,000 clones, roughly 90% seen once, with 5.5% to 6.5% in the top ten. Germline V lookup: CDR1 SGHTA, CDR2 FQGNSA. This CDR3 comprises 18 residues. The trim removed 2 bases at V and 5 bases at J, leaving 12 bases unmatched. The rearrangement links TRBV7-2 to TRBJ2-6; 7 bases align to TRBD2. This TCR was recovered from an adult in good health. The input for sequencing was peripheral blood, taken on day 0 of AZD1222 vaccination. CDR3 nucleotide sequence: TGTGCCAGCAGCTTATTGGGGGAGGGTCGCCTAAGGGCCAACGTCCTGACTTTC. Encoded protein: CASSLLGEGRLRANVLTF.